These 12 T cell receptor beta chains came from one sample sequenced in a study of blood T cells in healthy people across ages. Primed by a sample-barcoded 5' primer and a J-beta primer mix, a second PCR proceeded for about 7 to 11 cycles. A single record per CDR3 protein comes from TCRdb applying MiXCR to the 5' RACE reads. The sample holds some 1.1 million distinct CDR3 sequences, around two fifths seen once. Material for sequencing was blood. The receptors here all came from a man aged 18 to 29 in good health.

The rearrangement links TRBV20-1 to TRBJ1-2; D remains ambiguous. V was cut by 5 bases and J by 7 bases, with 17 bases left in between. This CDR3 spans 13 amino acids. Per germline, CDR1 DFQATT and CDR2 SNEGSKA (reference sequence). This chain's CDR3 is CSASHKGSRGYTF. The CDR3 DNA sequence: TGCAGTGCTTCACACAAGGGATCGCGTGGCTACACCTTC.

The DNA of the CDR3 is TGCAGTGCTAATAACTTCCCCGGGTCCCGAAACCAAGAGACCCAGTACTTC. Translating it yields CSANNFPGSRNQETQYF. This sequence joins TRBV20-1 and TRBJ2-5; no definite D call. The CDR3 is made up of 17 amino acids. V was clipped by 4 bases and J by 0 bases, with 21 bases between them. The germline V gene encodes CDR1 DFQATT and CDR2 SNEGSKA (reference sequence).

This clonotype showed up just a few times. Written as DNA, the CDR3 is TGTGCCAGCAGATCGGTCGTCAATCCCTACGAGCAGTACTTC. Its translation is CASRSVVNPYEQYF. The chain combines TRBV6-2 or TRBV6-3 with TRBJ2-7, with D unresolved. Trimming cost V 6 bases and J 2 bases, with 14 bases left between them. There are 14 residues in the CDR3. Per germline, CDR1 MNHEY and CDR2 SVGEGT.

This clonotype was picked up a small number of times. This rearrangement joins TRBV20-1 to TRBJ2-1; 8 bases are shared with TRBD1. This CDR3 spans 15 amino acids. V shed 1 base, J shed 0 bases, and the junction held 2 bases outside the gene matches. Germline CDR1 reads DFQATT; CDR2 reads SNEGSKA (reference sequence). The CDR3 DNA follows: TGCAGTGCTAGAGGCAGGGGGCACTCCTACAATGAGCAGTTCTTC. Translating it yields CSARGRGHSYNEQFF.

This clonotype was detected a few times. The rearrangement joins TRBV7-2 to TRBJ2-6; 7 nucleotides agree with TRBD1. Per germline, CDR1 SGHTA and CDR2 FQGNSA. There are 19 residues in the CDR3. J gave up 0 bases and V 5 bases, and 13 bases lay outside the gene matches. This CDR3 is CASSPRQGYIYSGANVLTF. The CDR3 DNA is TGTGCCAGCAGCCCCCGACAGGGTTACATCTACTCTGGGGCCAACGTCCTGACTTTC.

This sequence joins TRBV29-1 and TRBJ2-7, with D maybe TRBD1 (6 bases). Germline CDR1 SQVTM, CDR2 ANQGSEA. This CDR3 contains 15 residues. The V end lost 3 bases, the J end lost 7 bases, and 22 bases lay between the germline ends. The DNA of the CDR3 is TGCAGCGTTGAGCCACTGACAGGAGGTGAAGGGGAGCAGTACTTC. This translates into CSVEPLTGGEGEQYF.

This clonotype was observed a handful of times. This chain's CDR3 is CASSVGASGTSYNEQFF. The DNA of the CDR3 is TGTGCCAGCAGCGTAGGGGCAAGTGGGACTTCTTACAATGAGCAGTTCTTC. V and J are TRBV9 and TRBJ2-1; D is possibly TRBD2 (6 bases). The germline V gene encodes CDR1 SGDLS and CDR2 YYNGEE. Trimming shortened V by 0 bases and J by 4 bases, and 17 bases separated the two germline ends. The CDR3 runs to 17 residues.

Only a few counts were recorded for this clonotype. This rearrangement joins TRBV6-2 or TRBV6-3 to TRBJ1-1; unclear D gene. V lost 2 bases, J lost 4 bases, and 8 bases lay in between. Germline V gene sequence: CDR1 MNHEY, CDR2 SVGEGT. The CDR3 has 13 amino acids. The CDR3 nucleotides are TGTGCCAGCAGTTACATCCGTGGCACTGAAGCTTTCTTT. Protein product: CASSYIRGTEAFF.

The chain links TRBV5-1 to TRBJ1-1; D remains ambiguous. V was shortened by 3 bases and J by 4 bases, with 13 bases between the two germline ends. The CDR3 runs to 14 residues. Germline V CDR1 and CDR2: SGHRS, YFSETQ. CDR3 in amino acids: CASSSWGRGTEAFF. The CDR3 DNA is TGCGCCAGCAGCTCCTGGGGTCGGGGCACTGAAGCTTTCTTT.

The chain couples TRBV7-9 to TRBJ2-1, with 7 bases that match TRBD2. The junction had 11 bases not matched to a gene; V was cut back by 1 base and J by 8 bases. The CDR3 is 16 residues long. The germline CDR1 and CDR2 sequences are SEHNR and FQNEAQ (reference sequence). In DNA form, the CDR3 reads TGTGCCAGCAGCTTAGTCGAGACTAGCAACCTCGATGAGCAGTTCTTC. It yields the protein CASSLVETSNLDEQFF.

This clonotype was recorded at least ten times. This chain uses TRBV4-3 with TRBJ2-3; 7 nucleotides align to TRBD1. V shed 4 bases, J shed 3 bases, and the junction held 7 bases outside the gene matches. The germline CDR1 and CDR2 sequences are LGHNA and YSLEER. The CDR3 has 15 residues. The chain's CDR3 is CASSPRARGTDTQYF. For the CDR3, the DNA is TGCGCCAGCAGCCCACGGGCCAGGGGGACAGATACGCAGTATTTT.

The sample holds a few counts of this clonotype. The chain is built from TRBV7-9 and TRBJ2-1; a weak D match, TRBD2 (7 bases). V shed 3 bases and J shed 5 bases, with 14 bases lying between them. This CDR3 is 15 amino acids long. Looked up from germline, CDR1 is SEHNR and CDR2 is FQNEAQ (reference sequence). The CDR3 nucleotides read TGTGCCAGCAGCTTTCGGCGGGGGCTAAACAATGAGCAGTTCTTC. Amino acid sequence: CASSFRRGLNNEQFF.